A selection of T cell receptor beta chains follows, all from one sample in a study of blood T cell repertoires in COVID-19. Generated by immunoSEQ multiplex PCR, the TCRdb table keeps only in-frame clones and is missing some. This table has approximately 31,000 clones, around nine tenths appearing once. Sample: peripheral blood. The receptors here all came from a human donor in a cohort sampled during active COVID-19. CDR3s leave out the opening cysteine and the closing phenylalanine or tryptophan.

CDR3aa	len	j_gene	v_gene
ASSPQSGHRNEQF	13	TRBJ2-1	TRBV11-2
AWRAGIGGNQPQH	13	TRBJ1-5	TRBV30
ASSPGAANQPQH	12	TRBJ1-5	TRBV18
ASTDGVAGGYEQY	13	TRBJ2-7	TRBV2
ASSLRDRTYEQY	12	TRBJ2-7	TRBV5-4
ASSTTPGGLGYT	12	TRBJ1-2	TRBV7-3
ASSYAGQGDTEAF	13	TRBJ1-1	TRBV6-2/TRBV6-3
ASSQLWGGSSPLH	13	TRBJ1-6	TRBV11-2
ASSLARGEKLF	11	TRBJ1-4	TRBV13
ASSLRGDYYEQY	12	TRBJ2-7	TRBV12-1
ASSRRARTGPTNEKLF	16	TRBJ1-4	TRBV4-1
ARKGGRGYSNQPQH	14	TRBJ1-5	TRBV10-1
ASSIQGLAGGHEQF	14	TRBJ2-1	TRBV18